This TCR beta chain was sequenced for a study of control samples from healthy donors and cancer patients (dated by TCRdb to 2019 to 2021). The method was the immunoSEQ multiplex PCR assay. This is the immuneACCESS table as TCRdb keeps it, with only in-frame sequences that have V and J called. A part of the clones is gone; compared with another copy, unresolved V genes explain less than half, and the rest is unexplained. The sample table records about 410,000 clones; more than 80% of these occur just once. Roughly 6.4% of the sample belongs to the ten largest clones. The germline V gene (reference sequence) sets CDR1 to SGHNT and CDR2 to YYREEE. The CDR3 covers 14 residues, taking in both the cysteine and the phenylalanine. Just the 42-base CDR3 DNA is kept, in frame starting at base 1. Compared with germline, V lacks 4 bases and J lacks 5 bases; bases without a gene match: 6. To note about this clone: The clone's antigen remains unknown. Base-call qualities are not available, and no considerably larger clone is one nucleotide away.

The TCR was taken from a man aged 35 to 55 with head and neck cancer. Recombination connected TRBV5-4 to TRBJ2-5, with 9 middle bases fitting TRBD2. Sequencing was done on a sample of PBMCs. Here the CDR3 is given as CASSPLAGTETQYF. The base sequence is TGTGCCAGCAGCCCTCTAGCGGGAACGGAGACCCAGTACTTC.